The next 14 T cell receptor beta chains were all read from a single sample in a study of T cell responses to AZD1222 COVID-19 vaccine. Libraries were prepared by immunoSEQ multiplex PCR; TCRdb keeps only in-frame clonotypes and omits some of them. In the table there are over 45,000 clones, around three quarters of which are singletons. The sample here was peripheral blood, taken on day 0 of AZD1222 vaccination. The receptors shown here come from an adult in good health.

The genes are TRBV12-3 or TRBV12-4 and TRBJ1-6; D possibly corresponds to TRBD1 (5 bases). The CDR3 totals 13 residues. V was pared by 6 bases and J by 10 bases, with 13 bases between. Written as DNA, the CDR3 is TGTGCCAGCAGCGGACGGGGGAGGTCACCCCTCCACTTT. It is translated as CASSGRGRSPLHF.

This chain uses TRBV11-2 with TRBJ1-3, with 7 positions matching TRBD1. This CDR3 region has 15 residues. The germline V gene encodes CDR1 SGHAT and CDR2 FQNNGV. Trimming removed 6 bases from V and 4 bases from J; junction bases left unmatched: 9. The CDR3 sequence: CASRDDRDQGNTIYF. The CDR3 bases are TGTGCCAGCAGAGACGACAGGGATCAAGGAAACACCATATATTTT.

V and J are TRBV28 and TRBJ2-7, with D tentatively TRBD2 (6 bases). The germline V and J ends were trimmed by 10 bases and 4 bases, with 11 bases remaining between them. Per the germline V gene, CDR1 is MDHEN and CDR2 is SYDVKM. The CDR3 extends over 11 amino acids. In DNA, the CDR3 is TGTGCCACCGGGACTTCTTACGAGCAGTACGTC. This codes for CATGTSYEQYV.

The chain couples TRBV7-2 to TRBJ1-4, with 7 bases that match TRBD1. There are 14 residues in the CDR3. J lost 8 bases, V lost 6 bases, and 9 bases had no gene match. CDR1 is SGHTA and CDR2 is FQGNSA in the germline V gene. The CDR3 protein is CASRVDREYEKLFF. The CDR3 DNA sequence: TGTGCCAGCAGAGTAGACAGGGAATACGAAAAACTGTTTTTT. Drawing the rest from reference TRBV7-2 and TRBJ1-4, the complete variable domain is GAGVSQSPSNKVTEKGKDVELRCDPISGHTALYWYRQSLGQGLEFLIYFQGNSAPDKSGLPSDRFSAERTGGSVSTLTIQRTQQEDSAVYLCASRVDREYEKLFFGSGTQLSVL.

The CDR3 sequence: CATSRVSGSGANVLTF. CDR3 nucleotide sequence: TGTGCCACCAGCAGAGTGAGCGGCTCTGGGGCCAACGTCCTGACTTTC. The rearrangement uses TRBV15 and TRBJ2-6; perhaps TRBD2 as D (5 bases). Germline V gene data show CDR1 as LNHNV and CDR2 as YYDKDF (reference sequence). Between the trimmed V and J ends, which lost 1 base and 0 bases, there was a span of 7 bases. This CDR3 has 16 residues.

This clone showed up just once. The chain combines TRBV28 with TRBJ1-6; 7 positions match TRBD1. Germline trimming cut 3 bases from V and 6 bases from J; bases unmatched to any gene: 8. CDR1 and CDR2 from the germline V gene are MDHEN and SYDVKM. This CDR3 region has 16 residues. DNA of the CDR3: TGTGCCAGCAGTTTGGGCACGACAGGGTTTAATTCACCCCTCCACTTT. Encoded protein: CASSLGTTGFNSPLHF. Full variable domain (remainder filled in from reference TRBV28 and TRBJ1-6): DVKVTQSSRYLVKRTGEKVFLECVQDMDHENMFWYRQDPGLGLRLIYFSYDVKMKEKGDIPEGYSVSREKKERFSLILESASTNQTSMYLCASSLGTTGFNSPLHFGNGTRLTVT.

The chain carries TRBV2 and TRBJ1-1, with TRBD1 as a possible D gene (5 bases). Germline CDR1 and CDR2: SNHLY and FYNNEI. Trimming stripped 0 bases from V and 4 bases from J, with 21 bases between. The CDR3 sequence is 18 residues long. The chain's CDR3 is CASSEAGPGALGITEAFF. The CDR3 DNA follows: TGTGCCAGCAGTGAAGCGGGGCCAGGAGCCTTAGGGATCACTGAAGCTTTCTTT.

The J gene is TRBJ1-5, the V gene TRBV6-5; TRBD1 is a possible D gene (5 bases). CDR3 size: 13 residues. The V gene lost 7 bases and the J gene lost 0 bases, with 7 bases spanning the gap. Per germline, CDR1 MNHEY and CDR2 SVGAGI. This chain's CDR3 is CASMTVSNQPQHF. CDR3 coding DNA: TGTGCCAGCATGACAGTTAGCAATCAGCCCCAGCATTTT.

The rearrangement joins TRBV11-2 to TRBJ2-1; possibly TRBD1 for D (6 bases). The CDR3 length is 15 residues. Germline V gene sequence: CDR1 SGHAT, CDR2 FQNNGV. V was cut by 3 bases and J by 4 bases, with 13 bases left in between. The CDR3 is CASSLRLGAYNEQFF. In DNA form, the CDR3 reads TGTGCCAGCAGCTTGCGACTGGGGGCTTACAATGAGCAGTTCTTC.

The chain employs TRBV7-9 and TRBJ2-2; either TRBD1 or TRBD2 may supply D (7 bases each). Trimming removed 5 bases at V and 4 bases at J, with 17 bases between. Germline V lookup: CDR1 SEHNR, CDR2 FQNEAQ (reference sequence). This CDR3 spans 16 amino acids. Here the CDR3 reads CASSQGGTALTGELFF. As DNA, the CDR3 is TGTGCCAGCAGCCAGGGGGGGACAGCACTCACCGGGGAGCTGTTTTTT.

The V gene is TRBV7-2, the J gene TRBJ1-5; D possibly corresponds to TRBD1 (5 bases). The germline CDR1 and CDR2 sequences are SGHTA and FQGNSA. Trimming cost V 4 bases and J 5 bases, with 15 bases left between them. The length of the CDR3 is 15 residues. In DNA, the CDR3 is TGTGCCAGCAGCTCAATGGACACCTACGATCAGCCCCAGCATTTT. Residues: CASSSMDTYDQPQHF.

V usage is TRBV11-2 and J usage is TRBJ1-1, with a tentative D call TRBD1 (6 bases). Trimming removed 6 bases at V and 10 bases at J, with 21 bases between. CDR1 is SGHAT and CDR2 is FQNNGV in the germline V gene. The CDR3 sequence is 14 residues long. The CDR3 loop reads CASSSDRHSFLAFF. CDR3 coding DNA: TGTGCCAGCAGTTCCGACAGGCACTCCTTCCTAGCTTTCTTT. The full variable domain, in which reference TRBV11-2 and TRBJ1-1 provide the parts outside the CDR3, is EAGVAQSPRYKIIEKRQSVAFWCNPISGHATLYWYQQILGQGPKLLIQFQNNGVVDDSQLPKDRFSAERLKGVDSTLKIQPAKLEDSAVYLCASSSDRHSFLAFFGQGTRLTVV.

This chain joins TRBV28 and TRBJ1-2; 9 bases match TRBD1. CDR3 size: 16 residues. V gave up 5 bases and J gave up 4 bases; unmatched junction bases: 11. Germline CDR1 reads MDHEN; CDR2 reads SYDVKM. CDR3 nucleotides: TGTGCCAGCAGTCCTGGGGACAGGGAATCGGGCTATGGCTACACCTTC. Its protein is CASSPGDRESGYGYTF.

The chain joins TRBV14 to TRBJ2-2, with D unresolved. Germline CDR1 and CDR2: SGHDN and FVKESK. The CDR3 consists of 12 residues. Trimming pared 0 bases from V and 7 bases from J, leaving 3 bases between. CDR3 residues: CASSQDYGELFF. CDR3 nucleotide sequence: TGTGCCAGCAGCCAAGATTACGGGGAGCTGTTTTTT.